This TCR beta chain was sequenced in a study of cytomegalovirus exposure and HLA in healthy donors. Study background: A later analysis reported the roughly 120 validation repertoires used the same platform as the roughly 700 first-cohort repertoires.

The repertoire was sequenced with immunoSEQ multiplex PCR; TCRdb's copy has only in-frame clones and lacks some. The data hold roughly 100,000 clones, with around 87% observed a single time. This CDR3 contains 13 residues. Losses at the gene ends were 6 bases for V and 6 bases for J; bases not matched to a gene: 5. CDR1 is LNHDA and CDR2 is SQIVND in the germline V gene (reference sequence). Study-level points and caveats: It was reportedly the case that the classifier diagnosed cytomegalovirus status with high specificity and sensitivity.

Worth noting for this clone: Its matching antigen is unknown.

The rearrangement joins TRBV19 to TRBJ1-2, with TRBD1 identical over 9 bases. The source is a woman aged 18-29 years in good health and CMV-seropositive. Sequences were obtained from PBMCs. As DNA, the CDR3 is TGTGCCAGTAGGACCCGGACAGGGGATGGCTACACCTTC. This encodes CASRTRTGDGYTF. Full variable domain (rest looked up from reference TRBV19 and TRBJ1-2): DGGITQSPKYLFRKEGQNVTLSCEQNLNHDAMYWYRQDPGQGLRLIYYSQIVNDFQKGDIAEGYSVSREKKESFPLTVTSAQKNPTAFYLCASRTRTGDGYTFGSGTRLTVV.